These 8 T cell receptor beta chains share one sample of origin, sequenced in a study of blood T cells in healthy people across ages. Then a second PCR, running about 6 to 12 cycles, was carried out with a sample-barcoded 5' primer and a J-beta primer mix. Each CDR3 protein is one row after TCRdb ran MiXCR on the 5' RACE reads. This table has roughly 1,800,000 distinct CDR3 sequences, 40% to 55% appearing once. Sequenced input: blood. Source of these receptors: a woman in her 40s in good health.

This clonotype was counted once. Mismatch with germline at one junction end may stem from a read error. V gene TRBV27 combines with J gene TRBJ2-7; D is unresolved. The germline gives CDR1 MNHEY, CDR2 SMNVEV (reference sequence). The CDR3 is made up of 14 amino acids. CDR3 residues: CASSSTFHPYEQYF. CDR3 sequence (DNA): TGCGCCAGCAGTTCAACTTTTCACCCCTACGAGCAGTACTTC.

The CDR3: CASSFQMRTEAFF. The CDR3 DNA is TGCGCCAGCAGCTTTCAAATGCGGACTGAAGCTTTCTTT. The genes are TRBV5-1 and TRBJ1-1; D remains unclear. The CDR3 length is 13 residues. The ends were cut back, 2 bases at V and 5 bases at J, with 10 bases in the middle. Germline CDR1 SGHRS, CDR2 YFSETQ. The complete variable domain, with remaining parts taken from reference TRBV5-1 and TRBJ1-1, reads KAGVTQTPRYLIKTRGQQVTLSCSPISGHRSVSWYQQTPGQGLQFLFEYFSETQRNKGNFPGRFSGRQFSNSRSEMNVSTLELGDSALYLCASSFQMRTEAFFGQGTRLTVV.

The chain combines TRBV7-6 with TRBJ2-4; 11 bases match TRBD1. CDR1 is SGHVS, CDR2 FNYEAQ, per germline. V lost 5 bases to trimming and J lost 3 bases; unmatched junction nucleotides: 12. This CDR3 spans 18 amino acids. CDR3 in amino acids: CASSLHGTGGVLKNIQYF. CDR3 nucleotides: TGTGCCAGCAGCCTACATGGGACAGGGGGAGTTCTCAAAAACATTCAGTACTTC.

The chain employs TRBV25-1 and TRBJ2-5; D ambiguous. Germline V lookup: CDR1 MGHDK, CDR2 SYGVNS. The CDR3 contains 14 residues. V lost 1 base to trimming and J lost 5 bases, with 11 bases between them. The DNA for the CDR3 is TGTGCCAGCAGTGAATTTACTGGCGTCGAGACCCAGTACTTC. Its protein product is CASSEFTGVETQYF. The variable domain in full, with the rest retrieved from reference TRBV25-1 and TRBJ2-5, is EADIYQTPRYLVIGTGKKITLECSQTMGHDKMYWYQQDPGMELHLIHYSYGVNSTEKGDLSSESTVSRIRTEHFPLTLESARPSHTSQYLCASSEFTGVETQYFGPGTRLLVL.

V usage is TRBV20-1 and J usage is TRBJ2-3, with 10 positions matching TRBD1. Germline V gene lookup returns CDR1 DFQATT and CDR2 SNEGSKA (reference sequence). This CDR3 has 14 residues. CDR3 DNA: TGCAATGCCCCCGGACAGGGGGAGTTAGATACGCAGTATTTT. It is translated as CNAPGQGELDTQYF.

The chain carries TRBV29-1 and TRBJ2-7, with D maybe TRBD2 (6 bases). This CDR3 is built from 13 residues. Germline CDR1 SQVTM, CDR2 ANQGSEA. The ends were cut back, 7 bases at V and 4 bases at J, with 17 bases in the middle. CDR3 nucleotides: TGCAGCGGTACGCGGGGTAGCGGATACGAGCAGTACTTC. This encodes CSGTRGSGYEQYF.

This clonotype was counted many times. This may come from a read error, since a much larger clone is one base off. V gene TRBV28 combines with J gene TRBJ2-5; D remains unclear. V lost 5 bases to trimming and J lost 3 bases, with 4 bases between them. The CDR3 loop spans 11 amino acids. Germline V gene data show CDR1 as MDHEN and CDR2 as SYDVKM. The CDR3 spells CASSDEETQYF. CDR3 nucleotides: TGTGCCAGCAGTGACGAAGAGACCCAGTACTTC.

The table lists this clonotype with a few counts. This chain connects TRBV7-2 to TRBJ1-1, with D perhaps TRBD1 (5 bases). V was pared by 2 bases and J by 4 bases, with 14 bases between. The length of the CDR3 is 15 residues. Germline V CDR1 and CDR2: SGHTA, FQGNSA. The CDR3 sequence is CASSLSPQGGTEAFF. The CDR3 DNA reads TGTGCCAGCAGCTTATCTCCGCAGGGAGGCACTGAAGCTTTCTTT.